A selection of T cell receptor beta chains follows, all from one sample in a study of cytotoxic CD8 clonotypes in ibrutinib-treated CLL. Sequencing used immunoSEQ multiplex PCR; TCRdb keeps in-frame clones, though not all of them. The table lists more than 300,000 clones, roughly 79% of them singletons. The input for sequencing was PBMCs, taken before ibrutinib treatment. The receptors shown here come from a human donor with chronic lymphocytic leukemia. Both conserved end residues are trimmed from each CDR3. Not every row has a clone size; where given, it reads once, few, many or a size class.

J: TRBJ2-2; V: TRBV4-2; size: once; CDR3: ASSQDRGTSGNGELF
J: TRBJ1-1; V: TRBV29-1; size: -; CDR3: SARTGLTEAF
J: TRBJ2-7; V: TRBV27; size: few; CDR3: ASSILAGGVYEQY
J: TRBJ1-1; V: TRBV6-1; size: -; CDR3: ASSATRAGGEAF
J: TRBJ2-1; V: TRBV10-3; size: -; CDR3: AISVYSYNEQF
J: TRBJ1-2; V: TRBV5-1; size: -; CDR3: ASSSQGANYGYT
J: TRBJ2-2; V: TRBV4-3; size: -; CDR3: ASSQDQGSYTGELF
J: TRBJ2-5; V: TRBV7-2; size: -; CDR3: ASSLASGRAPPQETQY
J: TRBJ2-6; V: TRBV30; size: -; CDR3: AWRTPPGANVLT
J: TRBJ1-1; V: TRBV29-1; size: -; CDR3: SVLMTGYAEAF
J: TRBJ1-2; V: TRBV5-6; size: -; CDR3: ASSSGTGGGNYGYT
J: TRBJ1-3; V: TRBV5-1; size: -; CDR3: ASSLSQGASGNTIY
J: TRBJ2-1; V: TRBV27; size: -; CDR3: ASSLVAGEEQF
J: TRBJ2-7; V: TRBV9; size: -; CDR3: ASSVGSAGGLIYEQY
J: TRBJ2-7; V: TRBV11-2; size: -; CDR3: ASSSTSGRVYEQY
J: TRBJ1-3; V: TRBV21-1; size: -; CDR3: ASSPGQAEENTIY
J: TRBJ2-7; V: TRBV9; size: -; CDR3: ASSVGGSGYEQY
J: TRBJ2-6; V: TRBV29-1; size: -; CDR3: SVGDRLLDSGANVLT
J: TRBJ2-7; V: TRBV7-2; size: many; CDR3: ASSHGTVLYEQY
J: TRBJ2-7; V: TRBV6-6; size: -; CDR3: ASNVGRAPYEQY
J: TRBJ2-3; V: TRBV30; size: -; CDR3: AWSVVAVDTQY